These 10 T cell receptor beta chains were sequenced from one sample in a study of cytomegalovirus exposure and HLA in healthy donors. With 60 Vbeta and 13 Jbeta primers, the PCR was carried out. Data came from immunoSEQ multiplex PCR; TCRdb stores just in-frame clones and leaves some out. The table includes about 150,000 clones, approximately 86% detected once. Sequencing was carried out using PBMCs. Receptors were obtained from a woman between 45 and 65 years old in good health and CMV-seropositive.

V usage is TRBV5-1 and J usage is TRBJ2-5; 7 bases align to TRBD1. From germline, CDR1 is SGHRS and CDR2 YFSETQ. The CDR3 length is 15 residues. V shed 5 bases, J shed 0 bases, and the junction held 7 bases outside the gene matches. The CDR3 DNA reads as TGCGCCAGCAGTGCCGGGACAGAGTACCAAGAGACCCAGTACTTC. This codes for CASSAGTEYQETQYF.

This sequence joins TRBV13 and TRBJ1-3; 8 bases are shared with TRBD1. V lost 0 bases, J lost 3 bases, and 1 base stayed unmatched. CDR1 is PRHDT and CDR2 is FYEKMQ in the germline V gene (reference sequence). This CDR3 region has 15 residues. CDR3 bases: TGTGCCAGCAGCTTAGGGACAGGGGTTGGAAACACCATATATTTT. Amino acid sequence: CASSLGTGVGNTIYF.

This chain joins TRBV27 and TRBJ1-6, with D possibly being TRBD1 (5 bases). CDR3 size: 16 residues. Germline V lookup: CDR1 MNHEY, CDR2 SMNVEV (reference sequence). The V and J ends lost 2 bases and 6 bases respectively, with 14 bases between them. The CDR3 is CASSLIQGTGNSPLHF. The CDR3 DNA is TGTGCCAGCAGTTTAATTCAGGGTACGGGTAATTCACCCCTCCACTTT.

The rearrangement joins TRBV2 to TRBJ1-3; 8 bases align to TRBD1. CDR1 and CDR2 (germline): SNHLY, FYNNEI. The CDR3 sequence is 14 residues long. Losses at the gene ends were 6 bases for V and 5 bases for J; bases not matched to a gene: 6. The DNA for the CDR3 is TGTGCCAGCAGCCAGGACAGGGACAGAAACACCATATATTTT. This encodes CASSQDRDRNTIYF.

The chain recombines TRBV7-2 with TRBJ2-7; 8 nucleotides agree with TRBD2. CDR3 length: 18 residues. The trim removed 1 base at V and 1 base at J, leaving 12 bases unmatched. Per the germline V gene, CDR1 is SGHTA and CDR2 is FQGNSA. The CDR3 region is CASSLELAGYPPSYEQYF. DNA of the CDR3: TGTGCCAGCAGCTTAGAGTTAGCGGGGTACCCGCCGTCCTACGAGCAGTACTTC.

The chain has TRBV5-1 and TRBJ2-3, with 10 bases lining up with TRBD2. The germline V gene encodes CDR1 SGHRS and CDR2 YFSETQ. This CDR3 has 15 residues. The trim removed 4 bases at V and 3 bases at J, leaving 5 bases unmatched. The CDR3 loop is CASSPGLAATDTQYF. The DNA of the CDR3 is TGCGCCAGCAGCCCTGGACTAGCGGCAACAGATACGCAGTATTTT.

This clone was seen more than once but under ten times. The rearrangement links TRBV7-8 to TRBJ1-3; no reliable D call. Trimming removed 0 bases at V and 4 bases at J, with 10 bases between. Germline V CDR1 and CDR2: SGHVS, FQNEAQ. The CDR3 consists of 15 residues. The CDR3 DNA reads TGTGCCAGCAGCTTAGCTGTCCGGTTAGGAAACACCATATATTTT. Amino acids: CASSLAVRLGNTIYF.

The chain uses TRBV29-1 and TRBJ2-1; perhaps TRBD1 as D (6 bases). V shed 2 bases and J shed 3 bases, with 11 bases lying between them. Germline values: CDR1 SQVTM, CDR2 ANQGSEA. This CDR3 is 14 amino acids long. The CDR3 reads CSVEYRVGYNEQFF. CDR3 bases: TGCAGCGTTGAATACAGGGTCGGCTACAATGAGCAGTTCTTC.

CDR3 region: CASLERVGELFF. CDR3 DNA sequence: TGTGCCAGCCTAGAGAGAGTCGGGGAGCTGTTTTTT. The J gene is TRBJ2-2, the V gene TRBV6-5; D uncertain. Germline V gives CDR1 MNHEY, CDR2 SVGAGI. V lost 8 bases and J lost 7, with 11 bases in between. The length of the CDR3 is 12 residues.

The CDR3 reads CASSTDRPNYGYTF. CDR3 sequence (DNA): TGTGCCAGTAGTACGGACAGGCCGAACTATGGCTACACCTTC. The chain is built from TRBV19 and TRBJ1-2; TRBD1 aligns across 7 bases. Looked up from germline, CDR1 is LNHDA and CDR2 is SQIVND (reference sequence). There are 14 residues in the CDR3. Trimming took 4 bases from V and 2 from J; bases not matched to a gene: 4.